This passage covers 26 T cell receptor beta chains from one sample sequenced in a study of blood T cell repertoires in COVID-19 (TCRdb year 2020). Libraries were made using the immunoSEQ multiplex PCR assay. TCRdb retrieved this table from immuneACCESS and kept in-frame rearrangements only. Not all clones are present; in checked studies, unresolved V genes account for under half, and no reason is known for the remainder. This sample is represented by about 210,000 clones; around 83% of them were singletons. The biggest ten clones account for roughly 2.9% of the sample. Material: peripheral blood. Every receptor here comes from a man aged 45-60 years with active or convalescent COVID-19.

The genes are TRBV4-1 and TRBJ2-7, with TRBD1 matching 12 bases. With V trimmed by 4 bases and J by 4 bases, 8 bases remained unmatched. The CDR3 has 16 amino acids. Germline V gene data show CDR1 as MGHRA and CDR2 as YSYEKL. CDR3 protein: CASSPDRDRGLYEQYF. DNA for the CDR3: TGCGCCAGCAGCCCCGACCGGGACAGGGGGCTGTACGAGCAGTACTTC.

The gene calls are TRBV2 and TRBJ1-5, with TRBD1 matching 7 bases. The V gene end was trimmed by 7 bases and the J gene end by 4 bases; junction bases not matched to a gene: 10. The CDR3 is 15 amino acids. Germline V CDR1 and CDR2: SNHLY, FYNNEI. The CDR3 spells CASNSHRGGNQPQHF. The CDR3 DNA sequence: TGTGCCAGCAATTCTCACAGGGGCGGGAATCAGCCCCAGCATTTT.

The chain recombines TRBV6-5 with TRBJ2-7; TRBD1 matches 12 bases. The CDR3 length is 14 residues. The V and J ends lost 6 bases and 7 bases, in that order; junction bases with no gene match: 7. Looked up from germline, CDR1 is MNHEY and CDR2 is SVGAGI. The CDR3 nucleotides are TGTGCCAGCAGCGCCGGGACAGGGGGCGAGGAGCAGTACTTC. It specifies CASSAGTGGEEQYF.

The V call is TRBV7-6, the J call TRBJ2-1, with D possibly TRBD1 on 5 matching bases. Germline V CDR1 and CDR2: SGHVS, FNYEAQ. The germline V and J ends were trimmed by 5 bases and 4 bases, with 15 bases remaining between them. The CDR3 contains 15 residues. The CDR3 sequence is CASSRDGAGYNEQFF. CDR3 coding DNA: TGTGCCAGCAGCCGTGATGGGGCCGGATACAATGAGCAGTTCTTC.

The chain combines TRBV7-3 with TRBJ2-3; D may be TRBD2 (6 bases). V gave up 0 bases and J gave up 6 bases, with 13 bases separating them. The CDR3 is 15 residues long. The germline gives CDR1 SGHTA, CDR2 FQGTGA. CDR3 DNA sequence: TGTGCCAGCAGCTTAACGGCGGGGATCTATGATACGCAGTATTTT. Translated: CASSLTAGIYDTQYF.

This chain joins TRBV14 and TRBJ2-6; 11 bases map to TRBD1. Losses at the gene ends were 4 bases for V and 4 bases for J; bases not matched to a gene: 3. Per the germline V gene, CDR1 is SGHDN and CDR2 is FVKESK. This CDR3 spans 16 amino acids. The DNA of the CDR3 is TGTGCCAGCAGCCGGACAGGGGGCTTGGGGGCCAACGTCCTGACTTTC. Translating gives CASSRTGGLGANVLTF.

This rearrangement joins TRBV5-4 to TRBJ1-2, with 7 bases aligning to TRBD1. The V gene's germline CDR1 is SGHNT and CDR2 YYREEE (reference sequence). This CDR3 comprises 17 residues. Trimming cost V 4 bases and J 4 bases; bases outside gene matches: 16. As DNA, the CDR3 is TGTGCCAGCAGCCCATTTATTCGACAGGGCGAGGGCTATGGCTACACCTTC. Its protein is CASSPFIRQGEGYGYTF.

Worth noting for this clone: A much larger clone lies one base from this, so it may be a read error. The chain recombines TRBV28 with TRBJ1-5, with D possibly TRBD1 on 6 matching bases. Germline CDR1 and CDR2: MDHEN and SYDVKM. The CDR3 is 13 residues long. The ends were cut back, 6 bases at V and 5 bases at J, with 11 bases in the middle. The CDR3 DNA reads TGTGCCAGCAGCGGGGGGGGCTATCAGCCCCAGCATTTT. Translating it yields CASSGGGYQPQHF.

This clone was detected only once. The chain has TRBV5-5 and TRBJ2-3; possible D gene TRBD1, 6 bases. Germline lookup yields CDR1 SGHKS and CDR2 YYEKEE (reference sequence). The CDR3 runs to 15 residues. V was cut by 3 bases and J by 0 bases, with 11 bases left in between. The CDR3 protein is CASSSGQLSTDTQYF. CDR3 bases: TGTGCCAGCAGCTCAGGACAGCTTAGCACAGATACGCAGTATTTT.

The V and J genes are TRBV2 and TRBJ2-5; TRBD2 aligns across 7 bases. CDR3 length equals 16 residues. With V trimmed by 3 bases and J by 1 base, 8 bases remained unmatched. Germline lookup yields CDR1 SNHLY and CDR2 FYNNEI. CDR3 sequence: CASSDWSRGSQETQYF. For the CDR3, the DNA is TGTGCCAGCAGTGACTGGTCGCGGGGGTCCCAAGAGACCCAGTACTTC.

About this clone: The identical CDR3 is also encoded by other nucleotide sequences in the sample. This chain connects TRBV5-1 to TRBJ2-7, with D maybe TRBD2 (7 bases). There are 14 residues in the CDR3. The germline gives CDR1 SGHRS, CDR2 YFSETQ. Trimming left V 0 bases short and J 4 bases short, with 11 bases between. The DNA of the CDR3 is TGCGCCAGCAGCTTGGCGGGGGGCACGTACGAGCAGTACTTC. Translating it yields CASSLAGGTYEQYF.

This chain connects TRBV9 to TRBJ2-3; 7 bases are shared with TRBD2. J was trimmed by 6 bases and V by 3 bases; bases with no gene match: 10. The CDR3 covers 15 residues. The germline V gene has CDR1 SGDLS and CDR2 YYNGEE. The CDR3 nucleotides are TGTGCCAGCAGCGAGGGAGGGCGGGGCTCGGATACGCAGTATTTT. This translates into CASSEGGRGSDTQYF.

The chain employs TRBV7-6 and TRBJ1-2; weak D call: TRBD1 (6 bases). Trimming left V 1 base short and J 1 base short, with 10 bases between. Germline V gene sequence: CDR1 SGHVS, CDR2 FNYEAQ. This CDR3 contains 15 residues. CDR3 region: CASSLGTVNNYGYTF. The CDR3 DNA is TGTGCCAGCAGCTTAGGGACAGTTAATAACTATGGCTACACCTTC.

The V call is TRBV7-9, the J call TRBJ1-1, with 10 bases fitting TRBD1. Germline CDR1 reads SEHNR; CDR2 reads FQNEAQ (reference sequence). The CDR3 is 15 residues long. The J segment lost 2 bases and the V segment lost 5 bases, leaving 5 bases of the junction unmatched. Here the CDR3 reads CASSPGTGVNTEAFF. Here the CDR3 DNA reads TGTGCCAGCAGCCCGGGGACAGGGGTCAACACTGAAGCTTTCTTT.

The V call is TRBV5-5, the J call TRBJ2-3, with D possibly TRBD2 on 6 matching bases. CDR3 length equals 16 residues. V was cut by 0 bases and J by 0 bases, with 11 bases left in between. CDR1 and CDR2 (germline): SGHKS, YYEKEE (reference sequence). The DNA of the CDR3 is TGTGCCAGCAGCTTGGACCCTGGAGGGAGCACAGATACGCAGTATTTT. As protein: CASSLDPGGSTDTQYF.

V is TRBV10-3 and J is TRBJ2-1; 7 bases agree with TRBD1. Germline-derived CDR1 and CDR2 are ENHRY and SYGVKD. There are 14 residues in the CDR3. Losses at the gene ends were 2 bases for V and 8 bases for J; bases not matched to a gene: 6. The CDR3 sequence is CAISEAGTDDEQFF. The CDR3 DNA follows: TGTGCCATCAGTGAGGCAGGGACAGACGATGAGCAGTTCTTC.

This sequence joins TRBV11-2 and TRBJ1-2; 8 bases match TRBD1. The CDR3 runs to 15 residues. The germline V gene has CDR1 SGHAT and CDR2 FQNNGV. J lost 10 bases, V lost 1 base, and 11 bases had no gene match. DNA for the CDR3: TGTGCCAGCAGCTTAGCAGGGACAGGACGAGGAGACTACACCTTC. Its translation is CASSLAGTGRGDYTF. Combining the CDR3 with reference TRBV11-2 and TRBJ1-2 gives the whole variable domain EAGVAQSPRYKIIEKRQSVAFWCNPISGHATLYWYQQILGQGPKLLIQFQNNGVVDDSQLPKDRFSAERLKGVDSTLKIQPAKLEDSAVYLCASSLAGTGRGDYTFGSGTRLTVV.

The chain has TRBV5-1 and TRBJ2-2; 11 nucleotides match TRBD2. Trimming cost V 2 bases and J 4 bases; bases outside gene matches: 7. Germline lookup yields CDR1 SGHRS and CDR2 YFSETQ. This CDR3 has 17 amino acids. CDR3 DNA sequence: TGCGCCAGCAGCTTAATAGCGGGGGGGCCTAGCACCGGGGAGCTGTTTTTT. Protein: CASSLIAGGPSTGELFF.

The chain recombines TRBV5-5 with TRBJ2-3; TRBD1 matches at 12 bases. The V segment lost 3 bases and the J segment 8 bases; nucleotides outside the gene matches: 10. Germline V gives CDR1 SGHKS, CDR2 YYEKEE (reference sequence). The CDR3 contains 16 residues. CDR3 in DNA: TGTGCCAGCAGCTGGGACAGGGGGCCCCTAATGGGTACGCAGTATTTT. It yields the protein CASSWDRGPLMGTQYF.

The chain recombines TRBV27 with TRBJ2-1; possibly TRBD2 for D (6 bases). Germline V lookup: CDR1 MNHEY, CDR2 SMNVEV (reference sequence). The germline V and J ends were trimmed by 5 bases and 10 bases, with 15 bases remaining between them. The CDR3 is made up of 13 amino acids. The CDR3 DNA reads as TGTGCCAGCAGTACCCAGGAGGGCCGGGAGCAGTTCTTC. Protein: CASSTQEGREQFF.

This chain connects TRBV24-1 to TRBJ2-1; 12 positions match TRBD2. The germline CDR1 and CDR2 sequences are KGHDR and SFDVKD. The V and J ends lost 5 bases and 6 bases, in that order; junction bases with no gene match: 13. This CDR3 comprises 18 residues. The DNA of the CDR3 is TGTGCCACCAGTGCCATGACTAGCGGGAGATTAGGACTCAATGAGCAGTTCTTC. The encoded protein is CATSAMTSGRLGLNEQFF.

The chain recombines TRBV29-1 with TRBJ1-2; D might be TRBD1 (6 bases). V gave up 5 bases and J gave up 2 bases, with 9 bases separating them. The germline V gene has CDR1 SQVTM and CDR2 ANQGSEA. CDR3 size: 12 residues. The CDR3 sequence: CSVIRGNYGYTF. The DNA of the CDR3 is TGCAGCGTTATCAGGGGCAACTATGGCTACACCTTC.

The CDR3 sequence is CAIRGGAFNSPLHF. CDR3 nucleotide sequence: TGTGCTATCCGGGGGGGCGCATTTAATTCACCCCTCCACTTT. The chain employs TRBV6-5 and TRBJ1-6; weak D call: TRBD1 (6 bases). This CDR3 is 14 amino acids long. Germline V gene sequence: CDR1 MNHEY, CDR2 SVGAGI.

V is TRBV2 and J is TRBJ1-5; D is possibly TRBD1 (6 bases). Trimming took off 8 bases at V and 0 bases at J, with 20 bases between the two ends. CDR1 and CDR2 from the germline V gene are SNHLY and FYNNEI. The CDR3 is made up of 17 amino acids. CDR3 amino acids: CASGTRTGRYSNQPQHF. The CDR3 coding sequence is TGTGCCAGCGGGACGAGAACAGGGCGATATAGCAATCAGCCCCAGCATTTT.

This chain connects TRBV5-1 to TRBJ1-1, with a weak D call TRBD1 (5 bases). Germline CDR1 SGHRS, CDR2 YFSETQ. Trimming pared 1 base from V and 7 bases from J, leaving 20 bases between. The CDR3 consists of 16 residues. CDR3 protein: CASSLRGGAFIGEAFF. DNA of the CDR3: TGCGCCAGCAGCTTGCGAGGAGGGGCTTTTATCGGTGAAGCTTTCTTT.

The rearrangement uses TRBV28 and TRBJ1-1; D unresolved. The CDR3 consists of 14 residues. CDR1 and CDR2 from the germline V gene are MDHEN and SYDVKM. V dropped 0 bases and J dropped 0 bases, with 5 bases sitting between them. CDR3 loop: CASSLWRMNTEAFF. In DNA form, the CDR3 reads TGTGCCAGCAGTTTATGGCGAATGAACACTGAAGCTTTCTTT.